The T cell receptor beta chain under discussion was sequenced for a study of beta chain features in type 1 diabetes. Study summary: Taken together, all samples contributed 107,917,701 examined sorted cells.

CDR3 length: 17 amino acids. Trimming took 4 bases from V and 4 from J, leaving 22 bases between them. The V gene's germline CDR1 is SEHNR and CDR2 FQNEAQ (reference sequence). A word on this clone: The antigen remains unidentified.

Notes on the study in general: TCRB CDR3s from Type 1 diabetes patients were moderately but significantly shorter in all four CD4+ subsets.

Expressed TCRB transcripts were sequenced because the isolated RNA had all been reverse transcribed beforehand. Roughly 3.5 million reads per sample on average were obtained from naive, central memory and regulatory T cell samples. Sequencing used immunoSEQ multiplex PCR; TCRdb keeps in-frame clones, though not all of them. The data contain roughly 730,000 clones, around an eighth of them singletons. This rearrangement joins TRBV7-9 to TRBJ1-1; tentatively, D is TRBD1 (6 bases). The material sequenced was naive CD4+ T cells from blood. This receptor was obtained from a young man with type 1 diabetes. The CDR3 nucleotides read TGTGCCAGCAGCTCCTCCGGGACACCTTCATGGGGCACTGAAGCTTTCTTT. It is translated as CASSSSGTPSWGTEAFF.